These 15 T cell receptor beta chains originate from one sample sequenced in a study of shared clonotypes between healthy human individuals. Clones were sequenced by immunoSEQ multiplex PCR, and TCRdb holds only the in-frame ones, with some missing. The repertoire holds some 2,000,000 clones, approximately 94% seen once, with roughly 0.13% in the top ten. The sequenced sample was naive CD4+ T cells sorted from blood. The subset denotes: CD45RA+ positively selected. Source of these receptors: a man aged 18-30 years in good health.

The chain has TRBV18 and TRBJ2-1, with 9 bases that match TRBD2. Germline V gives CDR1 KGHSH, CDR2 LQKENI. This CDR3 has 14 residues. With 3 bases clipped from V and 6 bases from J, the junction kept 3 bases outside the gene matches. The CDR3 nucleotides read TGTGCCAGCTCACCTGCGGGAGGGTTCAATGAGCAGTTCTTC. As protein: CASSPAGGFNEQFF.

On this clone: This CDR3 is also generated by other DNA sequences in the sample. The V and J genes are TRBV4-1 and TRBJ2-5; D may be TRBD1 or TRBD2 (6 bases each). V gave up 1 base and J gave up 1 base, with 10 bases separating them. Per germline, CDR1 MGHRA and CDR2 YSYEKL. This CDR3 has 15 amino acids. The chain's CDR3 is CASSQGRGPQETQYF. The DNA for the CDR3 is TGCGCCAGCAGCCAAGGCCGGGGGCCCCAAGAGACCCAGTACTTC.

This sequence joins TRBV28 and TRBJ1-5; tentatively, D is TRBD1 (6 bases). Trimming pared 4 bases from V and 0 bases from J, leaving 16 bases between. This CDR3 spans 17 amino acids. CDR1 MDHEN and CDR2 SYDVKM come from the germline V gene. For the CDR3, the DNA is TGTGCCAGCAGTTCCCCCAGGGGCTATTATAGCAATCAGCCCCAGCATTTT. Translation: CASSSPRGYYSNQPQHF.

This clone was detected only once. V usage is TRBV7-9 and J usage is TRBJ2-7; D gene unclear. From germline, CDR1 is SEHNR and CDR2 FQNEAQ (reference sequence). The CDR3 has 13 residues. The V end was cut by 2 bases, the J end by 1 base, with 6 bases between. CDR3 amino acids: CASSLSHSYEQYF. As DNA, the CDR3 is TGTGCCAGCAGCTTAAGCCATTCCTACGAGCAGTACTTC.

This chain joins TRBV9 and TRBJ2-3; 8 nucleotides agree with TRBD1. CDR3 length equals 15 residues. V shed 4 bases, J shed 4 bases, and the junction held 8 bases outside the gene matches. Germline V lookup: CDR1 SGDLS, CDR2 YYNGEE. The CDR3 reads CASSSRTGYSDTQYF. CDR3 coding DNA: TGTGCCAGCAGCTCCAGGACAGGGTACTCAGATACGCAGTATTTT.

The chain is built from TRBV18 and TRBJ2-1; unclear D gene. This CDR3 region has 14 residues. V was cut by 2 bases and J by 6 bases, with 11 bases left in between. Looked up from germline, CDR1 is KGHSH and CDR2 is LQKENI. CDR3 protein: CASSPNINSNEQFF. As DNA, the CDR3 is TGTGCCAGCTCACCAAATATTAACAGCAATGAGCAGTTCTTC.

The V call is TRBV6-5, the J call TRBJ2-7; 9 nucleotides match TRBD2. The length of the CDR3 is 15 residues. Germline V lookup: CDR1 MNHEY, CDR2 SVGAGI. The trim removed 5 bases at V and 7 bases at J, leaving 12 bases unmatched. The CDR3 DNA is TGTGCCAGCAGTAGCGGGAGGCCCACGGCAGAAGAGCAGTACTTC. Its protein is CASSSGRPTAEEQYF.

The CDR3 coding sequence is TGTGCCAGCAGTTACTTACAGGCCCCTGCTAGCTACACCTTC. It translates to CASSYLQAPASYTF. The V and J genes are TRBV6-6 and TRBJ1-2; maybe TRBD1 (5 bases). The CDR3 has 14 amino acids. Trimming took off 1 base at V and 9 bases at J, with 15 bases between the two ends. Looked up from germline, CDR1 is MNHNY and CDR2 is SVGAGI (reference sequence).

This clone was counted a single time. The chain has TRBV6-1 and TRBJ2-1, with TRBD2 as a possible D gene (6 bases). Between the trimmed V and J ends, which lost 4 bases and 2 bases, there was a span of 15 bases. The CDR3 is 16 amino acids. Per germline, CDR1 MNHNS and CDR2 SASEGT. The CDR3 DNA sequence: TGTGCCAGCAGTGTTGGGGGGACGGGAGCCTACAATGAGCAGTTCTTC. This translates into CASSVGGTGAYNEQFF.

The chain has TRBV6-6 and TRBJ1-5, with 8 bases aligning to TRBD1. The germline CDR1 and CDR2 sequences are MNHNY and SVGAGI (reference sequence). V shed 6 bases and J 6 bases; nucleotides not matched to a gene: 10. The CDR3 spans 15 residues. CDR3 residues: CASSPGQGGGQPQHF. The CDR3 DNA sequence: TGTGCCAGCAGCCCCGGACAGGGCGGCGGTCAGCCCCAGCATTTT.

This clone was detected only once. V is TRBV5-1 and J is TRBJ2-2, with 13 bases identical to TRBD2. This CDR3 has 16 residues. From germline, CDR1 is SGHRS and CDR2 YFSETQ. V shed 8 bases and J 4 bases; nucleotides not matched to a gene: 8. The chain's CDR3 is CASLRTSGSITGELFF. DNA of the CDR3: TGCGCCAGTCTTCGGACTAGCGGGAGTATCACCGGGGAGCTGTTTTTT.

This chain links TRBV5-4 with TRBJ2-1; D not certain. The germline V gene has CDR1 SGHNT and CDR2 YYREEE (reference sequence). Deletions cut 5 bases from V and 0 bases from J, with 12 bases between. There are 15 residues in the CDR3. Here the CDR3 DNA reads TGTGCCAGCAGTACCGATCCAAGCTCCTACAATGAGCAGTTCTTC. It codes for CASSTDPSSYNEQFF.

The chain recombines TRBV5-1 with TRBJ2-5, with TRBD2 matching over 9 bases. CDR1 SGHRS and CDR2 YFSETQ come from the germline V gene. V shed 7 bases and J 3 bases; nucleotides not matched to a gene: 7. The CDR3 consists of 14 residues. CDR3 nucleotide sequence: TGCGCCAGCGCCCAGGTAGCGGGAGAAGAGACCCAGTACTTC. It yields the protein CASAQVAGEETQYF.

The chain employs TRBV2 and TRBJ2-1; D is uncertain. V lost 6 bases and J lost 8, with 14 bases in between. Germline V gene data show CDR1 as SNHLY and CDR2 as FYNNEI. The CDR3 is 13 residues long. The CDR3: CASRGPMRYEQFF. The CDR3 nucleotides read TGTGCCAGCAGAGGGCCAATGAGGTATGAGCAGTTCTTC.

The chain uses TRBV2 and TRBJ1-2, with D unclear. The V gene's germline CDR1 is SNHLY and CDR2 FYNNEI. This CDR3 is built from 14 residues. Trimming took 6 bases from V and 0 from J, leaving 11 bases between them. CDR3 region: CASRTQRTNYGYTF. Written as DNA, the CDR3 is TGTGCCAGCAGGACACAGCGCACTAACTATGGCTACACCTTC.